The 25 T cell receptor beta chains reported below all come from one sample, sequenced in a study of T cell clonality in common variable immunodeficiency. Findings of the study overall: In common variable immunodeficiency, TCR beta chains reportedly carried fewer deletions and N-nucleotide insertions.

Libraries were prepared by immunoSEQ multiplex PCR; TCRdb keeps only in-frame clonotypes and omits some of them. This sample carries several thousand clones and no singletons, and less than 5.5% goes to the top ten. These receptors lack a known antigen. Material for sequencing was peripheral blood mononuclear cells. The receptors were gathered from a human donor with common variable immunodeficiency.

This clone was observed at least ten times. With the read ending 3 residues before the CDR3 end, the germline J gene is used to fill in that end. This chain joins TRBV19 and TRBJ2-7; D is uncertain. The CDR3 is made up of 13 amino acids. Trimming took off 5 bases at V and 6 bases at J, with 14 bases between the two ends. CDR1 is LNHDA and CDR2 is SQIVND in the germline V gene (reference sequence). CDR3 residues: CASSLLYGSEQYF. The sequenced part of the CDR3 DNA is TGTGCCAGTAGTTTGCTTTATGGCAGCGAG.

This clone came up many times. The CDR3 goes on 3 residues after the read ends, and that part is filled in from the germline J gene. The chain uses TRBV9 and TRBJ2-1; 10 bases are shared with TRBD1. Germline lookup yields CDR1 SGDLS and CDR2 YYNGEE. This CDR3 is built from 14 residues. J was trimmed by 7 bases and V by 0 bases; bases with no gene match: 1. The CDR3 is CASSVVGQGNEQFF. The CDR3 bases that were read are TGTGCCAGCAGCGTAGTGGGACAGGGGAATGAG.

In its sample, this clone was seen many times. Coverage ceases 3 residues before the CDR3 finishes, and the germline J gene fills in the end. This rearrangement joins TRBV10-2 to TRBJ2-6; possible D gene TRBD1, 5 bases. There are 15 residues in the CDR3. The germline V gene has CDR1 WSHSY and CDR2 SAAADI. V lost 4 bases to trimming and J lost 4 bases, with 11 bases between them. The sequenced part of the CDR3 DNA is TGCGCCAGCAGTGTCCAGGGTGGAGGGGCCAACGTC. Its protein is CASSVQGGGANV. The complete CDR3 sequence is CASSVQGGGANVLTF.

This clone was counted many times. The observed sequence ends 3 residues before the CDR3 terminus, with the missing tail filled in from the germline J gene. V and J are TRBV10-3 and TRBJ1-1, with D perhaps TRBD1 (6 bases). Germline assignment: CDR1 ENHRY and CDR2 SYGVKD. The CDR3 consists of 14 residues. Trimming shortened V by 3 bases and J by 0 bases, and 8 bases separated the two germline ends. The CDR3 loop reads CAISEWDMNTEAFF. CDR3 DNA (partial): TGTGCCATCAGTGAATGGGACATGAACACTGAA.

Ten or more counts support this clone. The read ends 3 residues before the CDR3 terminus; that terminus is restored from the germline J gene. J is TRBJ2-7 and V is TRBV28; no clear D. CDR1 is MDHEN and CDR2 is SYDVKM in the germline V gene. This CDR3 comprises 15 residues. V gave up 4 bases and J gave up 1 base, with 14 bases separating them. CDR3: CASSSRLSLSYEQYF. The CDR3 bases that were read are TGTGCCAGCAGTTCTCGCCTTTCCCTATCCTACGAG.

This clone was found many times. The read finishes 3 residues shy of the CDR3 end, and the germline J gene is used to complete it. The V and J genes are TRBV5-6 and TRBJ2-7; D is perhaps TRBD2 (6 bases). Germline-derived CDR1 and CDR2 are SGHDT and YYEEEE. The CDR3 runs 15 residues. V was cut by 7 bases and J by 5 bases, with 22 bases left in between. The CDR3 bases that were read are TGTGCCAGCTTGTTTCGAGGGGCCGGAGGGCACGAG. Translated: CASLFRGAGGHE. The entire CDR3 is CASLFRGAGGHEQYF.

In this sample, this clone is medium-sized. The read falls 3 residues short of the CDR3 end, and the missing part is taken from the germline J gene. The V call is TRBV20-1, the J call TRBJ2-7, with TRBD2 matching over 14 bases. CDR1 and CDR2 from the germline V gene are DFQATT and SNEGSKA (reference sequence). Unmatched junction bases numbered 8, after V lost 4 bases and J lost 3 bases. This CDR3 is 16 amino acids long. The sequenced part of the CDR3 DNA is TGCAGTGCTAAGGGGACTAGCGGGAGCAAAATCTACGAG. Translated, it gives CSAKGTSGSKIYE. The entire CDR3 sequence reads CSAKGTSGSKIYEQYF.

This clone has ten or more counts. The read falls 3 residues short of the CDR3 end, and the missing part is taken from the germline J gene. This chain uses TRBV11-2 with TRBJ2-5; D gene ambiguous. The CDR3 extends over 14 amino acids. Trimming stripped 6 bases from V and 6 bases from J, with 17 bases between. Germline values: CDR1 SGHAT, CDR2 FQNNGV. CDR3: CASRTSGRVQTQYF. CDR3 DNA, as far as it was read: TGTGCCAGCAGAACCTCCGGTAGGGTTCAGACC.

This clone was seen many times. From the germline J gene comes the end of the CDR3, since the read stops 3 residues before it. V gene TRBV29-1 combines with J gene TRBJ2-3; D is possibly TRBD1 (5 bases). The CDR3 consists of 12 residues. V was pared by 1 base and J by 6 bases, with 8 bases between. Germline V lookup: CDR1 SQVTM, CDR2 ANQGSEA. Incomplete CDR3 DNA: TGCAGCGTTGAAGGAAACAGGGATACG. Translation gives CSVEGNRDT. The entire CDR3 sequence reads CSVEGNRDTQYF.

This clone was detected only a few times. The sequenced part of the CDR3 DNA is TGTGCCAGCAGTTACGGGGGGTTGGGCAATAAGACC. It translates to CASSYGGLGNKT. The entire CDR3 reads CASSYGGLGNKTQYF. The chain links TRBV6-2 or TRBV6-3 to TRBJ2-5; a possible D gene is TRBD2 (6 bases). Sequencing ends 3 residues short of the CDR3 end; the germline J gene provides the rest. V was cut by 2 bases and J by 6 bases, with 16 bases left in between. CDR1 and CDR2 from the germline V gene are MNHEY and SVGEGT. CDR3 length: 15 amino acids.

This clone has at least ten counts. Coverage ceases 3 residues before the CDR3 finishes, and the germline J gene fills in the end. The gene calls are TRBV6-2 or TRBV6-3 and TRBJ1-1; D unresolved. V lost 7 bases to trimming and J lost 5 bases, with 11 bases between them. The CDR3 is 12 amino acids. CDR1 MNHEY and CDR2 SVGEGT come from the germline V gene. The chain's CDR3 is CASKSVITEAFF. Incomplete CDR3 DNA: TGTGCCAGCAAGTCGGTGATTACTGAA.

This clone was seen ten or more times. The CDR3 is cut off 3 residues early in the read; its end comes from the germline J gene. The chain combines TRBV2 with TRBJ2-7, with TRBD1 matching over 12 bases. After removal of 2 bases from V and 5 bases from J, the junction contained 4 bases not matched to a gene. This CDR3 is built from 15 residues. Germline assignment: CDR1 SNHLY and CDR2 FYNNEI. The CDR3 sequence: CASSEYGTGGHEQYF. CDR3 DNA (partial): TGTGCCAGCAGTGAATATGGGACAGGGGGCCACGAG. Drawing the rest from reference TRBV2 and TRBJ2-7, the complete variable domain is EPEVTQTPSHQVTQMGQEVILRCVPISNHLYFYWYRQILGQKVEFLVSFYNNEISEKSEIFDDQFSVERPDGSNFTLKIRSTKLEDSAMYFCASSEYGTGGHEQYFGPGTRLTVT.

The sample holds many counts of this clone. The CDR3 end is not reached by the read, which stops 3 residues before it; the germline J gene fills it in. The J gene is TRBJ2-3, the V gene TRBV19; 9 bases line up with TRBD1. V lost 6 bases to trimming and J lost 2 bases; unmatched junction nucleotides: 6. From germline, CDR1 is LNHDA and CDR2 SQIVND (reference sequence). CDR3 size: 15 residues. The DNA read from the CDR3 is TGTGCCAGTAGCCGGGACAGGGAAAACACAGATACG. Translating gives CASSRDRENTDT. The complete CDR3 protein is CASSRDRENTDTQYF.

This clone was seen ten or more times. The read finishes 3 residues shy of the CDR3 end, and the germline J gene is used to complete it. The V and J genes are TRBV5-6 and TRBJ1-2; D is unresolved. V was pared by 2 bases and J by 1 base, with 9 bases between. Germline CDR1 and CDR2: SGHDT and YYEEEE. CDR3 length: 14 amino acids. Here the CDR3 reads CASSFQAGNYGYTF. The CDR3 bases that were read are TGTGCCAGCAGCTTCCAGGCGGGTAACTATGGC.

This clone was observed at least ten times. The read terminates 3 residues ahead of where the CDR3 ends, so the germline J gene completes it. The chain joins TRBV20-1 to TRBJ1-6; possibly TRBD1 for D (6 bases). Germline-derived CDR1 and CDR2 are DFQATT and SNEGSKA (reference sequence). This CDR3 contains 15 residues. Trimming removed 2 bases at V and 7 bases at J, with 15 bases between. CDR3 bases read: TGCAGTGCTAGATCCCACAGGGACACCAATTCACCC. As protein: CSARSHRDTNSP. The whole CDR3 protein is CSARSHRDTNSPLHF.

This clone was recorded many times. The observed sequence ends 3 residues before the CDR3 terminus, with the missing tail filled in from the germline J gene. The V call is TRBV29-1, the J call TRBJ1-1; D gene uncertain. Trimming removed 0 bases at V and 7 bases at J, with 12 bases between. The CDR3 runs 13 residues. The germline V gene has CDR1 SQVTM and CDR2 ANQGSEA. CDR3 bases read: TGCAGCGTTGAAGAGGCAGGAAAGCTTGAA. This translates into CSVEEAGKLE. The complete CDR3 protein is CSVEEAGKLEAFF.

This clone has ten or more counts. The sequence runs out 3 residues before the end of the CDR3; the remainder is reconstructed from the germline J gene. V is TRBV5-5 and J is TRBJ2-1, with 11 positions matching TRBD1. This CDR3 has 15 residues. Germline V gives CDR1 SGHKS, CDR2 YYEKEE (reference sequence). Trimming cost V 2 bases and J 4 bases; bases outside gene matches: 2. The covered CDR3 bases are TGTGCCAGCAGCTTAGGGACAGGGGGGTACAATGAG. Translation: CASSLGTGGYNE. The complete CDR3 sequence is CASSLGTGGYNEQFF.

This clone was seen repeatedly, ten times or more. The read falls 3 residues short of the CDR3 end, and the missing part is taken from the germline J gene. The chain employs TRBV5-5 and TRBJ2-1, with TRBD1 matching 7 bases. The V segment lost 5 bases and the J segment 2 bases; nucleotides outside the gene matches: 7. CDR3 size: 15 residues. The germline CDR1 and CDR2 sequences are SGHKS and YYEKEE (reference sequence). The CDR3 here is CASRSGQVTYNEQFF. CDR3 DNA, as far as it was read: TGTGCCAGCAGATCAGGACAGGTTACCTACAATGAG.

This clone was observed many times. Sequencing ends 3 residues short of the CDR3 end; the germline J gene provides the rest. V gene TRBV15 combines with J gene TRBJ2-3; D ambiguous. Germline V CDR1 and CDR2: LNHNV, YYDKDF (reference sequence). V lost 0 bases and J lost 7, with 5 bases in between. The CDR3 length is 12 residues. The chain's CDR3 is CATSRDDYTQYF. The CDR3 DNA, read in part, is TGTGCCACCAGCAGAGATGACTATACG.

This clone came up many times. The CDR3 end falls 3 residues outside the read, so it is completed with the germline J gene. This chain links TRBV7-9 with TRBJ1-1; 7 bases match TRBD1. The CDR3 is 14 residues long. J gave up 2 bases and V 6 bases, and 6 bases lay outside the gene matches. Per the germline V gene, CDR1 is SEHNR and CDR2 is FQNEAQ (reference sequence). CDR3 in amino acids: CASRSDRANTEAFF. The CDR3 bases that were read are TGTGCCAGCAGATCCGACAGGGCAAACACTGAA.

This clone showed up many times. The read ends 3 residues before the CDR3 terminus; that terminus is restored from the germline J gene. V gene TRBV29-1 combines with J gene TRBJ2-7, with D perhaps TRBD2 (6 bases). V lost 7 bases and J lost 0, with 16 bases in between. Germline CDR1 SQVTM, CDR2 ANQGSEA. The CDR3 runs to 14 residues. CDR3 bases read: TGCAGCGCCGTGGTAGCGGAAAGCTCCTACGAG. Its protein product is CSAVVAESSYE. The full CDR3 protein reads CSAVVAESSYEQYF.

This clone was seen ten or more times. The CDR3 is cut off 3 residues early in the read; its end comes from the germline J gene. The chain combines TRBV6-4 with TRBJ2-1; 8 nucleotides line up with TRBD1. The length of the CDR3 is 18 residues. Germline CDR1 and CDR2: MRHNA and SNTAGT. V trimming: 1 base; J trimming: 0 bases; junction bases outside the gene matches: 8. CDR3 region: CASSDWSGGQASYNEQFF. CDR3 DNA, as far as it was read: TGTGCCAGCAGTGACTGGTCCGGGGGACAGGCCTCCTACAATGAG.

The sample holds many counts of this clone. Sequencing ends 3 residues short of the CDR3 end; the germline J gene provides the rest. The chain carries TRBV11-3 and TRBJ2-1, with D unclear. V was pared by 5 bases and J by 8 bases, with 13 bases between. From germline, CDR1 is SGHNT and CDR2 YENEEA. This CDR3 comprises 13 residues. The sequenced CDR3 bases are TGTGCCAGCAGCCCGACATACGAGGATGAG. This codes for CASSPTYEDE. The CDR3, in full, reads CASSPTYEDEQFF. Using reference TRBV11-3 and TRBJ2-1 for the parts outside the CDR3, the full variable domain is EAGVVQSPRYKIIEKKQPVAFWCNPISGHNTLYWYLQNLGQGPELLIRYENEEAVDDSQLPKDRFSAERLKGVDSTLKIQPAELGDSAVYLCASSPTYEDEQFFGPGTRLTVL.

This clone was detected a few times. Coverage ceases 3 residues before the CDR3 finishes, and the germline J gene fills in the end. The chain combines TRBV19 with TRBJ2-5, with 7 bases fitting TRBD2. CDR3 size: 15 residues. Losses at the gene ends were 3 bases for V and 6 bases for J; bases not matched to a gene: 10. CDR1 LNHDA and CDR2 SQIVND come from the germline V gene (reference sequence). The CDR3 protein is CASSIPTKRGKTQYF. Incomplete CDR3 DNA: TGTGCCAGTAGTATTCCCACCAAGCGGGGTAAGACC.

This clone was seen ten or more times. The CDR3 is CASRLSNSPLHF. Partial CDR3 DNA: TGTGCCAGCCGACTCTCGAATTCACCC. The V call is TRBV6-2 or TRBV6-3, the J call TRBJ1-6; no clear D. The sequenced fragment ends 3 residues before the CDR3 boundary, so the rest is inferred from the germline J gene. The CDR3 has 12 amino acids. Trimming removed 8 bases at V and 7 bases at J, with 9 bases between. From germline, CDR1 is MNHEY and CDR2 SVGEGT.